This paragraph reports one TCR beta chain. Only a few counts were recorded for this clonotype. Its antigen has not been determined. The record has no base qualities; no much larger clone is one base away. Taken from the germline V gene, the CDR1 and CDR2 loops are SGHVS and FQNEAQ. There are 18 amino acids in the CDR3, from cysteine to phenylalanine inclusive. Only CDR3 DNA is held: 54 bases, read in frame from base 1. Cut back by 1 base and 1 base, the V and J ends lie 19 bases apart. The library was built by means of RT-PCR. Sequencer: Illumina HiSeq 2500. Starting from the raw public reads, TCRdb applied fastp trimming at Q25, assembled clones with MiXCR and retained in-frame beta chains. Each entry merges the rows of one CDR3 protein and shows their most common DNA and genes. Here the sample has fewer than 200,000 distinct CDR3 sequences; around 9% occur a single time. About a tenth of the sample is held by the ten biggest clonotypes.

This entry is derived from a study of response to subunit inactivated influenza vaccine listed by TCRdb under 2018. With regard to the full study: Deep quantitative profiling of the T cell receptor repertoire was used in the study to follow responses to a trivalent subunit inactivated influenza vaccine.

General study outcomes and caveats: It was suggested by the authors that each seasonal influenza vaccination may recruit only a limited number of new T cells.

The source of this sequence is a man aged 50 to 59 who received an inactivated influenza vaccine. Donor details come from another sample of the same person, matched by shared clones. The specimen comprised non-naive T cells sorted from PBMCs, sampled on the day of vaccination. The intended sense of this specimen's cell subset or site label: memory T cell fraction. The chain was built from TRBV7-8 and TRBJ1-1; perhaps TRBD1 is the D gene, with 6 bases matching. The CDR3 amino acid sequence is: CASSLGGGGLTRNTEAFF. The DNA sequence is as follows: TGTGCCAGCAGCTTAGGGGGAGGGGGATTGACTCGGAACACTGAAGCTTTCTTT. The entire variable domain, with the stretches around the CDR3 drawn from the reference TRBV7-8 and TRBJ1-1 proteins, is GAGVSQSPRYKVAKRGQDVALRCDPISGHVSLFWYQQALGQGPEFLTYFQNEAQLDKSGLPSDRFFAERPEGSVSTLKIQRTQQEDSAVYLCASSLGGGGLTRNTEAFFGQGTRLTVV.